This TCR beta chain was captured in a study of PD-L1 blockade in urothelial cancer. Study background: Administration of atezolizumab to patients began in about 2014, at 1,200 mg intravenously every 3 weeks. Analyzed time points were 3 weeks (second dose) and 6 weeks after therapy began.

Synthetic templates analogous to TCR were spiked into all PCRs individually. Sequenced by immunoSEQ multiplex PCR; TCRdb stores in-frame clones only, minus some. The sample has 85,000 to 130,000 clones; over 80% are singletons. In germline, CDR1 is MDHEN, CDR2 SYDVKM. The CDR3 consists of 15 residues. Unmatched junction bases numbered 7, after V lost 2 bases and J lost 8 bases. Patients in the study were battling locally advanced or metastatic urothelial carcinoma. The chain couples TRBV28 to TRBJ1-5, with 9 nucleotides matching TRBD1. The sample here was PBMCs, taken around atezolizumab (anti-PD-L1) treatment. This sequence was found in an elderly woman with urothelial cancer. The CDR3 bases are TGTGCCAGCAGTTTAGGGGGACAGGGAGGAGAGCCCCAGCATTTT. Residues: CASSLGGQGGEPQHF.